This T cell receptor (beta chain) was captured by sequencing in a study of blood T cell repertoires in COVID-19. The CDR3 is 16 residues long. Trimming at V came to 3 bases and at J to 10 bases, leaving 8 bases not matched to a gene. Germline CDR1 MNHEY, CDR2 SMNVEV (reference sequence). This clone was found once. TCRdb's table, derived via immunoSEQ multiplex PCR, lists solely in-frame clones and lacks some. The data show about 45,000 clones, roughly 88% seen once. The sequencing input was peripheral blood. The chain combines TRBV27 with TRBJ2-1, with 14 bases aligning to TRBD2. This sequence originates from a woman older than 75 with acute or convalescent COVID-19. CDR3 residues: CASSFGGLAGVREQFF. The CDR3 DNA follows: TGTGCCAGCAGTTTCGGGGGACTAGCGGGAGTAAGGGAGCAGTTCTTC.